This T cell receptor (beta chain) was captured by sequencing in a study of blood T cell repertoires in COVID-19. Study as a whole: In each case, the material was cDNA or gDNA derived from T cells, B-cell-depleted T cells, or PBMCs.

From germline, CDR1 is SQVTM and CDR2 ANQGSEA. CDR3 length equals 15 residues. V lost 3 bases and J lost 0; bases outside the gene matches: 7. In the study's own analysis: Estimates of nucleated cell counts were drawn from the amplification of reference gene primers. The method was immunoSEQ multiplex PCR; TCRdb's version includes in-frame clones alone and lacks a portion of them. V and J calls and clone size are copied from that table; D and trimming were computed from the DNA. The sample includes about 74,000 clones, 84% of them seen just once. This TCR was recovered from a man aged 65 to 79 with acute or convalescent COVID-19. The V call is TRBV29-1, the J call TRBJ1-2, with TRBD1 matching 7 bases. Sequences were obtained from peripheral blood. CDR3 nucleotide sequence: TGCAGCGTTGAGGGACAGTTTGGAACTAACTATGGCTACACCTTC. It is translated as CSVEGQFGTNYGYTF.